Given below is one T cell receptor (beta chain) in context. This record comes from a study of graft-versus-host responses after intestinal transplantation. Looked up from germline, CDR1 is SNHLY and CDR2 is FYNNEI. Trimming at V came to 8 bases and at J to 3 bases, leaving 5 bases not matched to a gene. The CDR3 is made up of 13 amino acids. This table comes from immunoSEQ multiplex PCR, and its TCRdb copy is limited to in-frame clones, with some not included. This table has 21,000 or so clones, 55% to 60% appearing once. The chain employs TRBV2 and TRBJ2-7; 9 positions match TRBD2. The sequenced sample was alloreactive CD4+ T cells from a mixed lymphocyte reaction culture, obtained before intestinal transplant. Sample subset: CFSE-low proliferating T cells sorted from roughly six-day pre-transplant mixed lymphocyte reaction (GvH or HvG direction). The sequence was collected from a human patient who received an intestinal transplant. CDR3 coding DNA: TGTGCCAGCGGGGGGACTAGCAGCTACGAGCAGTACTTC. This encodes CASGGTSSYEQYF.